This TCR beta chain was captured by sequencing in a study of T cell responses to AZD1222 COVID-19 vaccine. There are 12 residues in the CDR3. Germline V lookup: CDR1 SGHTA, CDR2 FQGNSA. V was clipped by 1 base and J by 8 bases, with 8 bases between them. The assay was immunoSEQ multiplex PCR, and TCRdb's table has in-frame clones only and misses some. The sample shows 100,000 to 150,000 clones, 88% of them seen only once. The rearrangement links TRBV7-2 to TRBJ1-2, with D uncertain. This receptor was taken from an adult in good health. The starting material was peripheral blood, obtained on day 0 of AZD1222 vaccination. The chain's CDR3 is CASSLGLDGYTF. In nucleotides, the CDR3 is TGTGCCAGCAGCTTAGGACTGGACGGCTACACCTTC.